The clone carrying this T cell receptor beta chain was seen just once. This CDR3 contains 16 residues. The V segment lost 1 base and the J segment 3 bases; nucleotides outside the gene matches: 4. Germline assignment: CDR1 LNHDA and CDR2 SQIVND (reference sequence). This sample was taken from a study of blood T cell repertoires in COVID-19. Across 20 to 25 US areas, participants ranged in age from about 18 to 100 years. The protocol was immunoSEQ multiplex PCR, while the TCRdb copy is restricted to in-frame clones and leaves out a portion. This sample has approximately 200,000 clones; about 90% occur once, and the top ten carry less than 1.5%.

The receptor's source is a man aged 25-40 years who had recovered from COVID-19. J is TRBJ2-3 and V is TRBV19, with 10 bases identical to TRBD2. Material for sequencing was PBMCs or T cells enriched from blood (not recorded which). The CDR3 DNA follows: TGTGCCAGTAGTATAGCCGGACTAGCGGCTACAGATACGCAGTATTTT. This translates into CASSIAGLAATDTQYF.